This T cell receptor beta chain was profiled in a study of OX40 agonist ivuxolimab in advanced cancers. Produced via immunoSEQ multiplex PCR; TCRdb's table is partial and in-frame only. The sample lists about 48,000 clones, more than 85% occurring once. The CDR3 extends over 17 amino acids. CDR1 is SGHVS, CDR2 FQNEAQ, per germline. V dropped 1 base and J dropped 1; count of bases not matched to a gene: 7. Material: CD4+ or CD8+ T cells sorted from blood, obtained in a trial of the OX40 agonist ivuxolimab. The TCR was taken from an adult with an advanced solid tumor such as melanoma, head and neck, liver or kidney cancer. The V call is TRBV7-8, the J call TRBJ2-7, with TRBD2 matching 10 bases. The CDR3 DNA is TGTGCCAGCAGCTTAGAGGCTAGCGGGAGAGGGTCCTACGAGCAGTACTTC. Amino acids: CASSLEASGRGSYEQYF.